This T cell receptor beta chain was captured by sequencing in a study of response to subunit inactivated influenza vaccine (dated by TCRdb to 2017 to 2018). General notes on the study: The study used deep quantitative T cell receptor repertoire profiling to track responses to a trivalent subunit inactivated influenza vaccine. Study-level results and caveats: According to the authors, only a limited number of new T cells may be recruited by each seasonal influenza vaccination.

Library preparation was by RT-PCR. Sequencing instrument: Illumina HiSeq 2500. The public sequencing data were trimmed at Q25 with fastp and processed into clonotypes with MiXCR by TCRdb, which kept only in-frame beta chains. Identical CDR3 proteins give one entry, which carries the most common genes and DNA. Here the sample has under 550,000 distinct CDR3 sequences; approximately 7.3% occur a single time. Jointly, the top ten make up about 12% of the sample. This clonotype was picked up a small number of times. Its recognized antigen is unknown. It has no much larger one-base neighbor in the sample; base qualities were not kept. Looking up the germline V gene yields CDR1 SGHAT and CDR2 FQNNGV. V is pruned by 5 bases and J by 7 bases, leaving 13 bases of the junction without a gene match. From the cysteine up to the phenylalanine, the CDR3 has a length of 15 residues. The entry retains the CDR3 DNA only, 45 bases that are in frame from base 1.

The sequence links TRBV11-2 to TRBJ2-5; a stretch of 7 junction bases matches TRBD1. This material consisted of PBMCs from blood, taken around 2 years after vaccination. This receptor was identified in a man aged 45 to 75 who received an inactivated influenza vaccine. Donor details come from another sample of the same person, matched by shared clones. The DNA sequence is as follows: TGTGCCAGCAGCCCTCGCCGACAGGGCCCAGGGACCCAGTACTTC. Its protein reads: CASSPRRQGPGTQYF.